This T cell receptor (beta chain) was documented in a study of post-analysis software for immune sequencing data. As concerns this clonotype: What it recognizes is unknown.

Per the germline V gene, CDR1 is SGHRS and CDR2 is YFSETQ. The CDR3 is 17 amino acids. J was trimmed by 1 base and V by 3 bases; bases with no gene match: 11. Unique molecular identifiers had been added to the TCR beta cDNA libraries. TCRdb recomputed calls from the PCR reads with MiXCR, one row per CDR3 protein. Among around 700,000 distinct CDR3 sequences listed, 55% to 60% were seen once. Study conclusions and caveats: Significantly decreased normalized Chao1 diversity was recorded for multiple sclerosis patients relative to controls. Relative to controls, patients had roughly five TRBV segments at higher frequency, with TRBV5-6, TRBV5-1 and TRBV20-1 among these.

This sequence was found in a girl aged 2-10 years with multiple sclerosis. Sequencing was performed on blood. J is TRBJ1-1 and V is TRBV5-1, with 8 positions matching TRBD1. CDR3 DNA: TGCGCCAGCAGCTACGAACCGGGACAGGTCTCGAACACTGAAGCTTTCTTT. Protein sequence: CASSYEPGQVSNTEAFF.